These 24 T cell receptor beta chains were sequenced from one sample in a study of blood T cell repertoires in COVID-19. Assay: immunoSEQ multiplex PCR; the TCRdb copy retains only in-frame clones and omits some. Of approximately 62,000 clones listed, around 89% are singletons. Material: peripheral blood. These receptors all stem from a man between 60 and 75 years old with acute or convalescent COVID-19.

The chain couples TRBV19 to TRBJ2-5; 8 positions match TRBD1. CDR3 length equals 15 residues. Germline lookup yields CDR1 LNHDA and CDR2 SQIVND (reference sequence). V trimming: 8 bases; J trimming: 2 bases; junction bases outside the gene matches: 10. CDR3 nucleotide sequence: TGTGCCAGTTCAGGGGGCCCGGGGGTACAAGAGACCCAGTACTTC. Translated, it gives CASSGGPGVQETQYF. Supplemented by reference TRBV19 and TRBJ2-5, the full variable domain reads DGGITQSPKYLFRKEGQNVTLSCEQNLNHDAMYWYRQDPGQGLRLIYYSQIVNDFQKGDIAEGYSVSREKKESFPLTVTSAQKNPTAFYLCASSGGPGVQETQYFGPGTRLLVL.

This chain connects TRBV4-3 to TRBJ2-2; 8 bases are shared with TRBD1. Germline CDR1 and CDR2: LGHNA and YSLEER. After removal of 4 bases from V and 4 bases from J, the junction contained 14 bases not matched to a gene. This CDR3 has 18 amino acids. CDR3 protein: CASSPQGAGGSGTGELFF. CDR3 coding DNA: TGCGCCAGCAGCCCCCAGGGGGCAGGGGGGAGTGGCACCGGGGAGCTGTTTTTT.

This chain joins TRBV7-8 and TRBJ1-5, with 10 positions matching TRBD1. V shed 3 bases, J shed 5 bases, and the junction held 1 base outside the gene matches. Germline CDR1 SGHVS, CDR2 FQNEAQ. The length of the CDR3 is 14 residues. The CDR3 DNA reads TGTGCCAGCAGCTTGGGGACAGGGGATCAGCCCCAGCATTTT. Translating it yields CASSLGTGDQPQHF.

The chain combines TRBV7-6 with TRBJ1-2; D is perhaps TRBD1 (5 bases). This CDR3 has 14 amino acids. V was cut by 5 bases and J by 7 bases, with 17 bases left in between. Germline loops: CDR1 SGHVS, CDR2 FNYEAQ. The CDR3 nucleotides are TGTGCCAGCAGCGCACTATTGGCGGGGGGTGGCTACACCTTC. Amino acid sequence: CASSALLAGGGYTF.

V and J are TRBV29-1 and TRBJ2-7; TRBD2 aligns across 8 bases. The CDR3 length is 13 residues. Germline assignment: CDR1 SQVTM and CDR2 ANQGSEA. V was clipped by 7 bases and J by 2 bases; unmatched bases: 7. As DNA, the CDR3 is TGCAGCGGCCGGAATAGCGGGACCTACGAGCAGTACTTC. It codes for CSGRNSGTYEQYF.

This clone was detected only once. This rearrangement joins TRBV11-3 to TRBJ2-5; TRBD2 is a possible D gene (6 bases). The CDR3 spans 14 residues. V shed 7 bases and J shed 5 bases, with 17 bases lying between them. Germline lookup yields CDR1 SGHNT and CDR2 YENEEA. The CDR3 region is CASTPVGGRETQYF. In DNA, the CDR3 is TGTGCCAGCACCCCGGTCGGGGGAAGGGAGACCCAGTACTTC. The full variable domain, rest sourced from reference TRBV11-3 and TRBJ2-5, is EAGVVQSPRYKIIEKKQPVAFWCNPISGHNTLYWYLQNLGQGPELLIRYENEEAVDDSQLPKDRFSAERLKGVDSTLKIQPAELGDSAVYLCASTPVGGRETQYFGPGTRLLVL.

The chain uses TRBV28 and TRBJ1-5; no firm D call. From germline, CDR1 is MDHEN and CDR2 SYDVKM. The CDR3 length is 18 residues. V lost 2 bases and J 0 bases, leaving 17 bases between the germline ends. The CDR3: CASSLNSLGTYSNQPQHF. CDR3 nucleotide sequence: TGTGCCAGCAGTTTAAACAGTTTGGGTACGTATAGCAATCAGCCCCAGCATTTT. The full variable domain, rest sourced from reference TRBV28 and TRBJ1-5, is DVKVTQSSRYLVKRTGEKVFLECVQDMDHENMFWYRQDPGLGLRLIYFSYDVKMKEKGDIPEGYSVSREKKERFSLILESASTNQTSMYLCASSLNSLGTYSNQPQHFGDGTRLSIL.

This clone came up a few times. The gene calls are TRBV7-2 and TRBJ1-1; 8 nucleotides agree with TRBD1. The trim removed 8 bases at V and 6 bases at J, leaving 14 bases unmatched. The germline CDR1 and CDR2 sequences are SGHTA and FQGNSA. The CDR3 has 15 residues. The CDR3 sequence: CASRMGAQGDAEAFF. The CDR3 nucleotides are TGTGCCAGCCGTATGGGGGCACAGGGGGACGCTGAAGCTTTCTTT.

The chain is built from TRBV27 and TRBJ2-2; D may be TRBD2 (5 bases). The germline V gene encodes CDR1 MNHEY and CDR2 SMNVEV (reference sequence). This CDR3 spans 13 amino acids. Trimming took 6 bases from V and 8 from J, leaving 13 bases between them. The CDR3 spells CASRQSGWGELFF. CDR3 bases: TGTGCCAGCAGACAGTCGGGGTGGGGGGAGCTGTTTTTT.

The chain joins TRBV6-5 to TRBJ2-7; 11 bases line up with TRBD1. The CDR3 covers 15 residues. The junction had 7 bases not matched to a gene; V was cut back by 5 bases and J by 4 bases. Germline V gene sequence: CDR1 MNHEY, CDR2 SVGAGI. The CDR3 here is CASSHYGTGGYEQYF. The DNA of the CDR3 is TGTGCCAGCAGTCATTACGGGACAGGGGGTTACGAGCAGTACTTC.

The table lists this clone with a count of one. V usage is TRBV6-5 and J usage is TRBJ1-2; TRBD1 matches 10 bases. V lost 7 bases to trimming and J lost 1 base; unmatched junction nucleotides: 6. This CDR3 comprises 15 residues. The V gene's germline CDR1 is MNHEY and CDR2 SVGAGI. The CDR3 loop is CASNRDRGGNYGYTF. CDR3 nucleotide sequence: TGTGCCAGCAACCGGGACAGGGGAGGTAACTATGGCTACACCTTC.

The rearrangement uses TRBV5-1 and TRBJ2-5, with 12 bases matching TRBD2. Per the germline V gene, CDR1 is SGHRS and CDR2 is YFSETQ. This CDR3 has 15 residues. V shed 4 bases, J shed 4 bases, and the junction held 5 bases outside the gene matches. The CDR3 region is CASSPTSGRGETQYF. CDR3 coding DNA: TGCGCCAGCAGCCCGACTAGCGGGAGAGGAGAGACCCAGTACTTC.

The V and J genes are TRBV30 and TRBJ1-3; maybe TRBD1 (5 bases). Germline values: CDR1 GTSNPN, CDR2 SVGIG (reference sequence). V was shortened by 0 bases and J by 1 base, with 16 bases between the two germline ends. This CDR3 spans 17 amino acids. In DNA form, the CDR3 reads TGTGCCTGGAGTGTATCGAGCGGGGGGAGTTCTGGAAACACCATATATTTT. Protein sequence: CAWSVSSGGSSGNTIYF.

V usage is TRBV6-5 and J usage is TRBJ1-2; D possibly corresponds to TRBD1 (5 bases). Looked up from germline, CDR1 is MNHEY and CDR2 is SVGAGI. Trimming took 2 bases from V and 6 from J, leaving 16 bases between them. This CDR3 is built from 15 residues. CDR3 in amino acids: CASSYVAGSEDGYTF. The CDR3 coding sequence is TGTGCCAGCAGTTACGTCGCAGGGTCAGAAGATGGCTACACCTTC.

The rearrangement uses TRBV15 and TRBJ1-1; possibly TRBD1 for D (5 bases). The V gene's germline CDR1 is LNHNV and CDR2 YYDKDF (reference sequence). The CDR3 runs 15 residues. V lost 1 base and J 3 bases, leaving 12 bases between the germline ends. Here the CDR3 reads CATSRGGGGDTEAFF. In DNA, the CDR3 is TGTGCCACCAGCAGAGGAGGCGGGGGAGACACTGAAGCTTTCTTT.

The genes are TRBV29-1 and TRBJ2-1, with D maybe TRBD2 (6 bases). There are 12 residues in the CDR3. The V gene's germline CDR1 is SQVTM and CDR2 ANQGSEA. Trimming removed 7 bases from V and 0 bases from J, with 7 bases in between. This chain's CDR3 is CSAGGSYNEQFF. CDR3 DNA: TGCAGCGCCGGGGGCTCCTACAATGAGCAGTTCTTC.

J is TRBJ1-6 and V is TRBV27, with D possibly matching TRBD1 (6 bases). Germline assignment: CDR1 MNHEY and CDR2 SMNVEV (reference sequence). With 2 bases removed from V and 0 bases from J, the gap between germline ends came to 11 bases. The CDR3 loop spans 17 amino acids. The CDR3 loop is CASSLQQGSSYNSPLHF. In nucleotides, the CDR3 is TGTGCCAGCAGTTTACAACAGGGAAGCTCCTATAATTCACCCCTCCACTTT.

CDR3 protein: CASSASRDMNTEAFF. CDR3 DNA sequence: TGTGCCAGCAGCGCGTCCCGGGACATGAACACTGAAGCTTTCTTT. This chain connects TRBV9 to TRBJ1-1; tentatively, D is TRBD1 (6 bases). The CDR3 covers 15 residues. Germline lookup yields CDR1 SGDLS and CDR2 YYNGEE. V lost 3 bases and J lost 0, with 12 bases in between.

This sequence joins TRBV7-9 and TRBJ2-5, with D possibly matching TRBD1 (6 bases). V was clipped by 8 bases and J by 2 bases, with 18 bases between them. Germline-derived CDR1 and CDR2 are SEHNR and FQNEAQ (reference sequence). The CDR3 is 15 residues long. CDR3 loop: CASRPPDSIQETQYF. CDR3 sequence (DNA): TGTGCCAGCCGCCCTCCGGACAGCATACAAGAGACCCAGTACTTC.

The CDR3 nucleotides are TGTGCCAGCAGTCGGACCCTGGAGGCCGGCTCTAACTATGGCTACACCTTC. The encoded protein is CASSRTLEAGSNYGYTF. The V and J genes are TRBV6-6 and TRBJ1-2, with D hard to call. CDR1 MNHNY and CDR2 SVGAGI come from the germline V gene (reference sequence). V lost 5 bases to trimming and J lost 0 bases, with 19 bases between them. The CDR3 is 17 residues long.

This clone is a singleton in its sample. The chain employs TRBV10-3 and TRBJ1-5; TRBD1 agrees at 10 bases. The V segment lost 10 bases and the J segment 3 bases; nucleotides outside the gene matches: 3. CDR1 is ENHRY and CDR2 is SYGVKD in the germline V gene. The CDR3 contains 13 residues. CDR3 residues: CATGTGANQPQHF. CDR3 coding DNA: TGTGCCACCGGGACAGGGGCCAATCAGCCCCAGCATTTT.

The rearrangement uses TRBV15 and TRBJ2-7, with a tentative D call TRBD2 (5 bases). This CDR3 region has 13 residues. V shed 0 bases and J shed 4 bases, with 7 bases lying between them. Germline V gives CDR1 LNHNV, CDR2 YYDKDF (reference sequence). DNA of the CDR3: TGTGCCACCAGCAGAGATCGAGGGTACGAGCAGTACTTC. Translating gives CATSRDRGYEQYF.

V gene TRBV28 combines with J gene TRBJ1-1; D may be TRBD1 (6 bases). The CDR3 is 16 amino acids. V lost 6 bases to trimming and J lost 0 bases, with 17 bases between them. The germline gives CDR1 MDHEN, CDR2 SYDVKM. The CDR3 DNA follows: TGTGCCAGCAGACAGGGAATACAGGAGCTGAACACTGAAGCTTTCTTT. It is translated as CASRQGIQELNTEAFF.

The CDR3 spells CATSREGTSGGETQYF. In DNA, the CDR3 is TGTGCCACCAGCAGAGAGGGGACTAGCGGGGGGGAGACCCAGTACTTC. The chain joins TRBV15 to TRBJ2-5, with 15 bases identical to TRBD2. This CDR3 spans 16 amino acids. Looked up from germline, CDR1 is LNHNV and CDR2 is YYDKDF (reference sequence). The ends lost 0 bases at V and 5 bases at J; junction bases unmatched: 1. Complete variable domain (other parts from reference TRBV15 and TRBJ2-5): DAMVIQNPRYQVTQFGKPVTLSCSQTLNHNVMYWYQQKSSQAPKLLFHYYDKDFNNEADTPDNFQSRRPNTSFCFLDIRSPGLGDTAMYLCATSREGTSGGETQYFGPGTRLLVL.